The 25 T cell receptor beta chains listed next were all sequenced from one sample in a study of identical twins. TCRdb passed the 5' RACE reads through MiXCR, listing each CDR3 protein once. This sample yields some 1,600,000 distinct CDR3 sequences, of which roughly a third are seen a single time; around 0.3% belongs to the top ten. Specimen: cord blood. All receptors come from a newborn girl in good health.

The chain joins TRBV12-3 or TRBV12-4 to TRBJ2-3, with 11 bases identical to TRBD2. CDR3 length equals 16 residues. J was trimmed by 13 bases and V by 6 bases; bases with no gene match: 18. The CDR3 coding sequence is TGTGCCAGCAGGGAGAGACTAGCGGGATTAACAGATGCGGAGTATTTT. It yields the protein CASRERLAGLTDAEYF.

The rearrangement uses TRBV28 and TRBJ2-1; maybe TRBD2 (6 bases). V was cut by 8 bases and J by 10 bases, with 18 bases left in between. Germline V CDR1 and CDR2: MDHEN, SYDVKM. This CDR3 contains 13 residues. CDR3 region: CASRILRGYEQFF. CDR3 nucleotide sequence: TGTGCCAGCCGAATATTACGGGGGTACGAGCAGTTCTTC.

Of note for this clonotype: The junction departs from the called germline gene at one end, perhaps through a read error. The chain uses TRBV5-1 and TRBJ2-7; D is uncertain. This CDR3 has 12 residues. The germline V gene has CDR1 SGHRS and CDR2 YFSETQ. The CDR3 coding sequence is TGCGCCAGCGGCTTGGAAGGATACGAGCAGTACTTC. Translating it yields CASGLEGYEQYF.

The rearrangement links TRBV19 to TRBJ2-1, with 12 bases lining up with TRBD2. V shed 1 base and J 8 bases; nucleotides not matched to a gene: 0. The CDR3 runs 14 residues. CDR1 LNHDA and CDR2 SQIVND come from the germline V gene (reference sequence). The DNA of the CDR3 is TGTGCCAGTAGTATAGGACTAGCGGGGGATGAGCAGTTCTTC. Amino acid sequence: CASSIGLAGDEQFF.

This clonotype was picked up many times. V is TRBV10-3 and J is TRBJ2-7; 8 positions match TRBD1. CDR3 size: 15 residues. CDR1 is ENHRY, CDR2 SYGVKD, per germline. Losses at the gene ends were 7 bases for V and 3 bases for J; bases not matched to a gene: 11. The CDR3 here is CAIMRGQGSDYEQYF. The DNA for the CDR3 is TGTGCCATCATGCGAGGACAGGGATCCGACTACGAGCAGTACTTC.

This chain uses TRBV2 with TRBJ2-1; weak D call: TRBD1 (5 bases). The germline V gene has CDR1 SNHLY and CDR2 FYNNEI. Trimming removed 3 bases from V and 5 bases from J, with 14 bases in between. This CDR3 is 15 amino acids long. CDR3 bases: TGTGCCAGCAGTGAGGTAGGACACGTACACAATGAGCAGTTCTTC. This encodes CASSEVGHVHNEQFF. Together with reference TRBV2 and TRBJ2-1, the CDR3 gives the full variable domain: EPEVTQTPSHQVTQMGQEVILRCVPISNHLYFYWYRQILGQKVEFLVSFYNNEISEKSEIFDDQFSVERPDGSNFTLKIRSTKLEDSAMYFCASSEVGHVHNEQFFGPGTRLTVL.

V gene TRBV12-3 or TRBV12-4 combines with J gene TRBJ2-4; 7 bases agree with TRBD1. Judging by the DNA end, TRBJ2-7 fits better; the J call may be wrong. CDR3 length equals 14 residues. The CDR3 spells CASSLGDRDNEQYF. CDR3 nucleotide sequence: TGTGCCAGCAGTTTAGGCGACAGGGACAACGAGCAGTACTTC.

This clonotype appeared a single time. V usage is TRBV28 and J usage is TRBJ2-7, with TRBD2 matching 12 bases. The CDR3 consists of 16 residues. Per germline, CDR1 MDHEN and CDR2 SYDVKM. The V and J ends lost 2 bases and 4 bases, in that order; junction bases with no gene match: 6. CDR3: CASSLKLAGGRYEQYF. As DNA, the CDR3 is TGTGCCAGCAGTTTAAAACTAGCGGGAGGTAGATACGAGCAGTACTTC.

This clonotype was picked up a small number of times. This sequence joins TRBV5-1 and TRBJ2-7, with D tentatively TRBD2 (5 bases). The CDR3 covers 14 residues. V was trimmed by 5 bases and J by 5 bases, leaving 17 bases between them. CDR1 and CDR2 from the germline V gene are SGHRS and YFSETQ. The CDR3 protein is CASSLPAAANEQYF. The CDR3 nucleotides are TGCGCCAGCAGTCTTCCAGCGGCAGCCAACGAGCAGTACTTC.

This clonotype turned up a few times. The CDR3 protein is CASSSPGAFYEQYF. For the CDR3, the DNA is TGTGCCAGCAGTTCGCCAGGGGCGTTCTACGAGCAGTACTTC. This chain links TRBV27 with TRBJ2-7, with D maybe TRBD1 (6 bases). The CDR3 extends over 14 amino acids. Germline values: CDR1 MNHEY, CDR2 SMNVEV (reference sequence). V was trimmed by 4 bases and J by 3 bases, leaving 13 bases between them.

The chain employs TRBV29-1 and TRBJ1-2, with D maybe TRBD1 (5 bases). V lost 1 base to trimming and J lost 0 bases, with 12 bases between them. Germline-derived CDR1 and CDR2 are SQVTM and ANQGSEA. The CDR3 covers 15 residues. CDR3 residues: CSVEGRGTANYGYTF. CDR3 nucleotide sequence: TGCAGCGTTGAAGGTAGGGGAACAGCTAACTATGGCTACACCTTC.

There are a few counts of this clonotype. The V and J genes are TRBV29-1 and TRBJ2-1, with 10 bases identical to TRBD2. In germline, CDR1 is SQVTM, CDR2 ANQGSEA. The J segment lost 6 bases and the V segment lost 6 bases, leaving 8 bases of the junction unmatched. This CDR3 is built from 14 residues. The CDR3 DNA reads TGCAGCGTCCATGGACTAGCGGCGGCCAATGAGCAGTTCTTC. This codes for CSVHGLAAANEQFF.

This clonotype was observed a few times. V and J are TRBV7-2 and TRBJ2-3; D uncertain. Germline assignment: CDR1 SGHTA and CDR2 FQGNSA. The CDR3 totals 14 residues. Trimming removed 5 bases from V and 4 bases from J, with 13 bases in between. The CDR3 protein is CASSPLHASDTQYF. CDR3 bases: TGTGCCAGCAGCCCACTCCACGCGTCAGATACGCAGTATTTT. The full variable domain, in which reference TRBV7-2 and TRBJ2-3 provide the parts outside the CDR3, is GAGVSQSPSNKVTEKGKDVELRCDPISGHTALYWYRQSLGQGLEFLIYFQGNSAPDKSGLPSDRFSAERTGGSVSTLTIQRTQQEDSAVYLCASSPLHASDTQYFGPGTRLTVL.

This clonotype was counted only a few times. The V gene is TRBV19, the J gene TRBJ2-7; no definite D call. CDR3 size: 13 residues. V lost 1 base to trimming and J lost 3 bases, with 7 bases between them. CDR1 and CDR2 (germline): LNHDA, SQIVND (reference sequence). Here the CDR3 DNA reads TGTGCCAGTAGTATAGGAGCGAACTACGAGCAGTACTTC. Its translation is CASSIGANYEQYF.

Many counts were recorded for this clonotype. This chain links TRBV15 with TRBJ2-1; tentatively, D is TRBD1 or TRBD2 (5 bases each). The CDR3 sequence is 17 residues long. Germline CDR1 is LNHNV and CDR2 is YYDKDF (reference sequence). V dropped 0 bases and J dropped 1 base, with 13 bases sitting between them. The CDR3 DNA is TGTGCCACCAGCAGAGATTCATGGGACCGATCCTACAATGAGCAGTTCTTC. Its translation: CATSRDSWDRSYNEQFF.

The J gene is TRBJ2-5, the V gene TRBV4-2, with D hard to call. The CDR3 totals 13 residues. Germline CDR1 LGHNA, CDR2 YNFKEQ. The V end lost 5 bases, the J end lost 11 bases, and 18 bases lay between the germline ends. DNA of the CDR3: TGTGCCAGCAGCACCCGCGGCTACAATGAGCAGTACTTC. As protein: CASSTRGYNEQYF.

The chain is built from TRBV6-5 and TRBJ2-7; 10 nucleotides align to TRBD2. Losses at the gene ends were 8 bases for V and 4 bases for J; bases not matched to a gene: 8. This CDR3 spans 14 amino acids. Germline loops: CDR1 MNHEY, CDR2 SVGAGI. CDR3 sequence: CASGLGLAAYEQYF. In DNA, the CDR3 is TGTGCCAGCGGGCTCGGACTAGCGGCATACGAGCAGTACTTC.

The chain recombines TRBV9 with TRBJ2-4; D unclear. CDR1 and CDR2 from the germline V gene are SGDLS and YYNGEE. The CDR3 consists of 14 residues. The V end lost 3 bases, the J end lost 8 bases, and 15 bases lay between the germline ends. The DNA of the CDR3 is TGTGCCAGCAGCGCAGGAGTCCTTAGGGACATTCAGTACTTC. Its protein product is CASSAGVLRDIQYF.

The genes are TRBV5-1 and TRBJ2-1; D is ambiguous. The V gene lost 0 bases and the J gene lost 5 bases, with 9 bases spanning the gap. This CDR3 has 14 residues. Germline V gene sequence: CDR1 SGHRS, CDR2 YFSETQ. DNA of the CDR3: TGCGCCAGCAGCTTGGTCAGCTTAAACAATGAGCAGTTCTTC. Amino acids: CASSLVSLNNEQFF.

This clonotype was seen only a few times. The V call is TRBV20-1, the J call TRBJ1-5; a possible D gene is TRBD1 (6 bases). This CDR3 has 14 residues. Trimming took 5 bases from V and 1 from J, leaving 12 bases between them. Germline assignment: CDR1 DFQATT and CDR2 SNEGSKA (reference sequence). The CDR3 nucleotides are TGCAGTGCTCCAGTCGGGGGCAGCAATCAGCCCCAGCATTTT. The encoded protein is CSAPVGGSNQPQHF.

This sequence joins TRBV6-7 and TRBJ2-5, with TRBD1 identical over 9 bases. TRBV6-7 is an ORF for which the function is uncertain. Germline trimming cut 4 bases from V and 2 bases from J; bases unmatched to any gene: 8. The CDR3 sequence is 16 residues long. The CDR3 is CASSSRDRVPQETQYF. The CDR3 nucleotides read TGTGCCAGCAGTTCCCGGGACAGGGTACCTCAAGAGACCCAGTACTTC.

This clonotype showed up just a few times. This rearrangement joins TRBV7-8 to TRBJ1-6; TRBD1 might be the D (6 bases). The germline CDR1 and CDR2 sequences are SGHVS and FQNEAQ. V dropped 1 base and J dropped 10 bases, with 29 bases sitting between them. CDR3 length: 20 amino acids. CDR3 DNA: TGTGCCAGCAGCTTAGTAGGAGTTGGCGGTCGAGTTGCAGGGGCATCACCCCTCCACTTT. As protein: CASSLVGVGGRVAGASPLHF.

There are a few counts of this clonotype. V usage is TRBV20-1 and J usage is TRBJ2-3; TRBD2 matches 11 bases. V shed 3 bases and J 5 bases; nucleotides not matched to a gene: 10. This CDR3 region has 16 residues. From germline, CDR1 is DFQATT and CDR2 SNEGSKA (reference sequence). DNA of the CDR3: TGCAGTGCTAGTCCTCTGAACCTAGCGGGAGGAGATACGCAGTATTTT. It codes for CSASPLNLAGGDTQYF.

The chain joins TRBV29-1 to TRBJ1-2, with 8 bases aligning to TRBD1. V shed 4 bases and J 6 bases; nucleotides not matched to a gene: 4. The CDR3 contains 12 residues. The germline CDR1 and CDR2 sequences are SQVTM and ANQGSEA. This CDR3 reads CSVVRGRDGYTF. CDR3 DNA: TGCAGCGTTGTCAGGGGGCGGGATGGCTACACCTTC.

This clonotype was found a few times. The V gene is TRBV21-1, the J gene TRBJ2-7; TRBD1, the table's D call, was not compared with the DNA. The assigned J gene may be wrong: the sequence end matches TRBJ2-5 better. TRBV21-1 is shown as a pseudogene. This CDR3 contains 16 residues. As DNA, the CDR3 is TGTGCCAGCAGCAATTCGGGATCTGACAGGAGGGAGACCCAGTACTTC. This codes for CASSNSGSDRRETQYF.